Sequencing of this T cell receptor beta chain was carried out in a study of cytomegalovirus exposure and HLA in healthy donors. V lost 0 bases and J lost 2; bases outside the gene matches: 2. Per germline, CDR1 SGHTS and CDR2 YDEGEE. CDR3 length: 15 amino acids. 13 Jbeta primers and 60 Vbeta primers were used for the PCR. In the original processing: There were tens of millions of unique TCR beta chains by a later count, and approximately 10 million of them were shared. TCRdb's table, derived via immunoSEQ multiplex PCR, lists solely in-frame clones and lacks some. The V and J calls and clone size come from that table; D and trimming were worked out from the DNA. The data show 100,000 to 150,000 clones, approximately 80% seen once.

The chain links TRBV5-8 to TRBJ1-5; 7 nucleotides match TRBD1. The sequence derives from a girl aged 2 to 9 in good health and CMV-seronegative. Input material: PBMCs. The CDR3 DNA follows: TGTGCCAGCAGCTTGGGGACAGGCCGCAATCAGCCCCAGCATTTT. Amino acid sequence: CASSLGTGRNQPQHF.